The 17 T cell receptor beta chains below all came from one sample that was sequenced in a study of OX40 agonist ivuxolimab in advanced cancers. Libraries were prepared by immunoSEQ multiplex PCR; TCRdb keeps only in-frame clonotypes and omits some of them. Here the sample spans roughly 56,000 clones, about 82% being singletons. This sample comprised CD4+ or CD8+ T cells sorted from blood, obtained in a trial of the OX40 agonist ivuxolimab. The origin of the receptors is an adult with an advanced solid tumor such as melanoma, head and neck, liver or kidney cancer.

The CDR3 DNA is TGTGCCAGCAGCTCCCAGGGGGCCCACGGCGCCGACCTGACTTTC. This gives the protein CASSSQGAHGADLTF. The J gene is TRBJ2-6, the V gene TRBV7-3, with 8 bases identical to TRBD1. V was pared by 4 bases and J by 15 bases, with 14 bases of the junction left unmatched. Germline CDR1 is SGHTA and CDR2 is FQGTGA. The CDR3 is made up of 15 amino acids.

The rearrangement joins TRBV7-9 to TRBJ1-1, with 9 bases identical to TRBD1. The CDR3 covers 14 residues. V was pared by 4 bases and J by 1 base, with 1 base of the junction left unmatched. Germline assignment: CDR1 SEHNR and CDR2 FQNEAQ (reference sequence). CDR3 DNA sequence: TGTGCCAGCAGCTGGACAGGGGCGAACACTGAAGCTTTCTTT. It encodes CASSWTGANTEAFF.

The rearrangement uses TRBV27 and TRBJ2-5; maybe TRBD2 (7 bases). This CDR3 comprises 15 residues. The ends were cut back, 4 bases at V and 7 bases at J, with 19 bases in the middle. The germline V gene encodes CDR1 MNHEY and CDR2 SMNVEV (reference sequence). The CDR3 sequence is CASSSGGTIRGTQYF. The DNA for the CDR3 is TGTGCCAGCAGTTCCGGGGGGACTATCAGGGGGACCCAGTACTTC.

The J gene is TRBJ2-1, the V gene TRBV11-2, with 12 nucleotides matching TRBD2. CDR1 and CDR2 (germline): SGHAT, FQNNGV. This CDR3 has 17 residues. Trimming removed 4 bases from V and 4 bases from J; junction bases left unmatched: 8. The CDR3 sequence is CASSSRGGLAGYNEQFF. The CDR3 DNA reads TGTGCCAGCAGCTCCCGGGGGGGACTAGCGGGTTACAATGAGCAGTTCTTC.

The gene calls are TRBV5-1 and TRBJ2-2; 12 positions agree with TRBD2. V trimming: 1 base; J trimming: 7 bases; junction bases outside the gene matches: 11. Germline V gene data show CDR1 as SGHRS and CDR2 as YFSETQ. The CDR3 covers 18 residues. Here the CDR3 reads CASSLTGLAGERDGELFF. For the CDR3, the DNA is TGCGCCAGCAGCTTGACGGGACTAGCGGGTGAGAGGGACGGGGAGCTGTTTTTT.

This chain connects TRBV5-4 to TRBJ2-1; D call uncertain. The V end lost 0 bases, the J end lost 7 bases, and 8 bases lay between the germline ends. The CDR3 contains 13 residues. CDR1 is SGHNT, CDR2 YYREEE, per germline (reference sequence). Written as DNA, the CDR3 is TGTGCCAGCAGCTTGGCCCTAGGTAATGAGCAGTTCTTC. It specifies CASSLALGNEQFF.

This clone was seen only once. The V gene is TRBV7-3, the J gene TRBJ2-6; possibly TRBD1 or TRBD2 for D (5 bases each). Trimming stripped 5 bases from V and 1 base from J, with 12 bases between. This CDR3 has 16 amino acids. Germline V gives CDR1 SGHTA, CDR2 FQGTGA. As DNA, the CDR3 is TGTGCCAGCAGCGCGGGTGGGGCTTCTGGGGCCAACGTCCTGACTTTC. Its protein is CASSAGGASGANVLTF.

For the CDR3, the DNA is TGTGCCAGCAGAGAGGCCTCCTACGAGCAGTACTTC. Protein sequence: CASREASYEQYF. The chain joins TRBV7-2 to TRBJ2-7; unclear D gene. This CDR3 region has 12 residues. V lost 6 bases, J lost 0 bases, and 6 bases lay in between. From germline, CDR1 is SGHTA and CDR2 FQGNSA.

The rearrangement joins TRBV7-3 to TRBJ2-1; D is unresolved. The germline V and J ends were trimmed by 3 bases and 0 bases, with 15 bases remaining between them. Germline V lookup: CDR1 SGHTA, CDR2 FQGTGA. The CDR3 is 17 amino acids. Here the CDR3 DNA reads TGTGCCAGCAGCTTCAGAACTGGGCCCTCCTCCTACAATGAGCAGTTCTTC. It translates to CASSFRTGPSSYNEQFF.

V gene TRBV5-1 combines with J gene TRBJ1-1; the match to TRBD1 covers 8 bases. The CDR3 has 15 amino acids. CDR1 is SGHRS and CDR2 is YFSETQ in the germline V gene. V dropped 4 bases and J dropped 1; count of bases not matched to a gene: 6. The CDR3 sequence: CASSLGTGENTEAFF. CDR3 bases: TGCGCCAGCAGCCTAGGGACAGGAGAGAACACTGAAGCTTTCTTT. The full variable domain, rest sourced from reference TRBV5-1 and TRBJ1-1, is KAGVTQTPRYLIKTRGQQVTLSCSPISGHRSVSWYQQTPGQGLQFLFEYFSETQRNKGNFPGRFSGRQFSNSRSEMNVSTLELGDSALYLCASSLGTGENTEAFFGQGTRLTVV.

This rearrangement joins TRBV12-2 to TRBJ2-1. TRBV12-2 is shown as a pseudogene. The CDR3 is 16 amino acids. The CDR3 is CASRLGQRGGRNEQFF. Written as DNA, the CDR3 is TGTGCAAGTCGCTTAGGACAGAGGGGTGGAAGGAATGAGCAGTTCTTC.

This clone was seen just once. The chain carries TRBV5-8 and TRBJ2-5; 10 bases align to TRBD1. Germline V gives CDR1 SGHTS, CDR2 YDEGEE. V was pared by 4 bases and J by 5 bases, with 8 bases of the junction left unmatched. CDR3 length: 15 residues. CDR3 DNA: TGTGCCAGCAGCGTGGGGACAGGGGTCGGGGAGACCCAGTACTTC. Translation: CASSVGTGVGETQYF.

This chain links TRBV11-1 with TRBJ2-3; D unresolved. Germline lookup yields CDR1 SGHAT and CDR2 FQDESV (reference sequence). There are 13 residues in the CDR3. Between the trimmed V and J ends, which lost 8 bases and 1 base, there was a span of 10 bases. CDR3 in amino acids: CASLAAGTDTQYF. For the CDR3, the DNA is TGTGCCAGCTTGGCAGCAGGCACAGATACGCAGTATTTT.

The gene calls are TRBV10-3 and TRBJ2-3, with D possibly being TRBD2 (6 bases). The CDR3 has 13 amino acids. The germline CDR1 and CDR2 sequences are ENHRY and SYGVKD. Trimming took off 6 bases at V and 5 bases at J, with 12 bases between the two ends. The CDR3 loop reads CAIRGTAGDTQYF. DNA of the CDR3: TGTGCCATCAGGGGGACTGCTGGAGATACGCAGTATTTT.

This clone was seen a few times. V gene TRBV6-5 combines with J gene TRBJ1-4, with unresolved D. The V end lost 6 bases, the J end lost 10 bases, and 15 bases lay between the germline ends. Germline V gene lookup returns CDR1 MNHEY and CDR2 SVGAGI. The CDR3 has 13 amino acids. CDR3 protein: CASSLGQNGKLFF. CDR3 nucleotide sequence: TGTGCCAGCAGCCTTGGTCAGAACGGAAAACTGTTTTTT.

This chain links TRBV7-9 with TRBJ2-2, with D unclear. Trimming took off 3 bases at V and 2 bases at J, with 7 bases between the two ends. CDR3 size: 14 residues. The germline V gene encodes CDR1 SEHNR and CDR2 FQNEAQ (reference sequence). CDR3 coding DNA: TGTGCCAGCAGCTTCCGCCGTAACACCGGGGAGCTGTTTTTT. The encoded protein is CASSFRRNTGELFF.

This chain uses TRBV19 with TRBJ1-1, with 7 nucleotides matching TRBD1. Germline V gene lookup returns CDR1 LNHDA and CDR2 SQIVND (reference sequence). The V and J ends lost 0 bases and 11 bases, in that order; junction bases with no gene match: 0. There are 11 residues in the CDR3. The CDR3 coding sequence is TGTGCCAGTAGTATAGAGACAGGGGCTTTCTTT. Amino acid sequence: CASSIETGAFF. Filled out from reference TRBV19 and TRBJ1-1, the complete variable domain reads DGGITQSPKYLFRKEGQNVTLSCEQNLNHDAMYWYRQDPGQGLRLIYYSQIVNDFQKGDIAEGYSVSREKKESFPLTVTSAQKNPTAFYLCASSIETGAFFGQGTRLTVV.